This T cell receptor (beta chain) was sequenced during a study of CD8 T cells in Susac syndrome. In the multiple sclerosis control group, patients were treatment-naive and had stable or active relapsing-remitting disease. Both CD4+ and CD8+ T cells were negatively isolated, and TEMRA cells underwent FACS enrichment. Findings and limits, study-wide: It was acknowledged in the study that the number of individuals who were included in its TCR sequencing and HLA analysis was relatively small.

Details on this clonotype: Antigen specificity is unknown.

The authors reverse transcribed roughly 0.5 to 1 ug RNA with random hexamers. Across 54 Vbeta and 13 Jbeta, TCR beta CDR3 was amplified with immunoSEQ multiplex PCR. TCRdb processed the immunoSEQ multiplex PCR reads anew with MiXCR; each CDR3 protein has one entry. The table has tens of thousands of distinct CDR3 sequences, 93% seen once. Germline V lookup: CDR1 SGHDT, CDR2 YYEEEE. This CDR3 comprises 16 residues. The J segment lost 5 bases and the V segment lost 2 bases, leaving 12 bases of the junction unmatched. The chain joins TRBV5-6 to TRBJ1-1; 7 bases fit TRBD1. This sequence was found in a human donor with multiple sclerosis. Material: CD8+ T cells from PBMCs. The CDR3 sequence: CASSFFRGGGWTEAFF. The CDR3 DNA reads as TGTGCCAGCAGCTTTTTCAGGGGGGGCGGTTGGACTGAAGCTTTCTTT.